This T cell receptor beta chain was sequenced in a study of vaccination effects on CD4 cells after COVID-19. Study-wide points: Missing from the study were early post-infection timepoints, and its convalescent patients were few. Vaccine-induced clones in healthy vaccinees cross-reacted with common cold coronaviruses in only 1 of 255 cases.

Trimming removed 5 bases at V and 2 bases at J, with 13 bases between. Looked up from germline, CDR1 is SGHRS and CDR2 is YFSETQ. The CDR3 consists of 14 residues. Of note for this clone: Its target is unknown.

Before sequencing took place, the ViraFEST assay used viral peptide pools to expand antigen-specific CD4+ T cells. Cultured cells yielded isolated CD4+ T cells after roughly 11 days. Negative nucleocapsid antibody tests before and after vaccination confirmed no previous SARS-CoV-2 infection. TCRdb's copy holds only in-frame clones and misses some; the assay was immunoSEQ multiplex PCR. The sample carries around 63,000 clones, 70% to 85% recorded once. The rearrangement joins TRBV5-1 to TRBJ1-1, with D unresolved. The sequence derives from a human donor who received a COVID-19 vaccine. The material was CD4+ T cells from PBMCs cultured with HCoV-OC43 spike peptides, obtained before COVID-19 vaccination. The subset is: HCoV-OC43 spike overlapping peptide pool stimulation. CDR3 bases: TGCGCCAGCAGATATGCGACGGGAAACACTGAAGCTTTCTTT. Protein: CASRYATGNTEAFF.